These T cell receptor beta chains were read from a single sample in a study of patients and donors after allogeneic stem cell transplantation. MiXCR was run by TCRdb on the RT-PCR reads, yielding one entry per CDR3 protein. The sample includes fewer than 75,000 distinct CDR3 sequences, about 14% of them seen just once. The specimen was blood, either unsorted or a sorted T cell fraction (not recorded which). Receptors originate from a human donor who was either an allogeneic HSCT recipient or a stem cell or donor lymphocyte infusion donor (not recorded which). It is not recorded whose cells these are; they may come from a transplant donor. The CDR3 runs from the conserved cysteine through the conserved F or W. Each record gives: D gene, J gene, V gene, CDR3 protein. D genes are given only for firm matches.

D gene: TRBD2; J gene: TRBJ2-7; V gene: TRBV29-1; CDR3 protein: CSVVTSGRSLSYEQYF
D gene: .; J gene: TRBJ2-5; V gene: TRBV6-5; CDR3 protein: CASSSTGVQETQYF
D gene: .; J gene: TRBJ2-3; V gene: TRBV6-2/TRBV6-3; CDR3 protein: CASSYFRDVRGDTQYF
D gene: .; J gene: TRBJ2-2; V gene: TRBV10-3; CDR3 protein: CAISETDPGRNTGELFF
D gene: .; J gene: TRBJ2-1; V gene: TRBV4-2; CDR3 protein: CASSRGGIATYNEQFF
D gene: .; J gene: TRBJ2-7; V gene: TRBV6-5; CDR3 protein: CASSYGAGHYEQYF
D gene: TRBD2; J gene: TRBJ2-5; V gene: TRBV12-5; CDR3 protein: CASGLGLAHQETQYF
D gene: .; J gene: TRBJ2-2; V gene: TRBV4-2; CDR3 protein: CASSPLYTGELFF
D gene: .; J gene: TRBJ2-7; V gene: TRBV14; CDR3 protein: CASSQDWSDTYEQYF
D gene: .; J gene: TRBJ2-7; V gene: TRBV20-1; CDR3 protein: CSARGNTHEQYF
D gene: TRBD1; J gene: TRBJ2-2; V gene: TRBV5-1; CDR3 protein: CACSSGQGASNTGELFF
D gene: .; J gene: TRBJ1-2; V gene: TRBV3-1; CDR3 protein: CASSQRLAASLSLYGYTF
D gene: TRBD1; J gene: TRBJ1-5; V gene: TRBV6-2/TRBV6-3; CDR3 protein: CASSYDVVFGTGNQPQHF
D gene: TRBD2; J gene: TRBJ2-7; V gene: TRBV7-6; CDR3 protein: CASSFNSGSSYEQYF
D gene: TRBD1; J gene: TRBJ1-2; V gene: TRBV12-3/TRBV12-4; CDR3 protein: CASSPPDRGRVRGGYTF
D gene: TRBD2; J gene: TRBJ2-3; V gene: TRBV20-1; CDR3 protein: CSAAGLAGDTSSTDTQYF
D gene: TRBD1; J gene: TRBJ2-7; V gene: TRBV5-1; CDR3 protein: CAGSFGQGITEEQYF
D gene: TRBD2; J gene: TRBJ2-7; V gene: TRBV20-1; CDR3 protein: CSAATAGTSGYEQYF
D gene: .; J gene: TRBJ2-2; V gene: TRBV27; CDR3 protein: CASSLTGQNSGNTGELFF
D gene: TRBD1; J gene: TRBJ2-1; V gene: TRBV5-1; CDR3 protein: CASRDRDRLVNEQFF
D gene: TRBD1; J gene: TRBJ2-7; V gene: TRBV6-6; CDR3 protein: CASSSGTGIYEQYF
D gene: TRBD2; J gene: TRBJ2-7; V gene: TRBV5-1; CDR3 protein: CASRFEGGAYEQYF
D gene: TRBD1; J gene: TRBJ2-3; V gene: TRBV28; CDR3 protein: CASSLWGTGAQSTDTQYF
D gene: TRBD2; J gene: TRBJ2-3; V gene: TRBV4-1; CDR3 protein: CASSQSLAGGNLDTQYF
D gene: .; J gene: TRBJ1-1; V gene: TRBV7-8; CDR3 protein: CASSLKQLNTEAFF
D gene: .; J gene: TRBJ2-5; V gene: TRBV5-1; CDR3 protein: CASSLLETQYF
D gene: .; J gene: TRBJ1-3; V gene: TRBV20-1; CDR3 protein: CSAREPAGNTIYF
D gene: .; J gene: TRBJ2-3; V gene: TRBV18; CDR3 protein: CASSPPRDALADTQYF
D gene: .; J gene: TRBJ1-3; V gene: TRBV20-1; CDR3 protein: CSARDYAPSGNTIYF
D gene: TRBD1; J gene: TRBJ1-1; V gene: TRBV6-5; CDR3 protein: CASSTRTGANTEAFF
D gene: TRBD1; J gene: TRBJ1-1; V gene: TRBV20-1; CDR3 protein: CSAAGTGNTEAFF
D gene: .; J gene: TRBJ1-3; V gene: TRBV6-1; CDR3 protein: CASSVGQSSGNTIYF
D gene: .; J gene: TRBJ1-5; V gene: TRBV12-3/TRBV12-4; CDR3 protein: CASSFLGNQPQHF
D gene: .; J gene: TRBJ1-3; V gene: TRBV6-2/TRBV6-3; CDR3 protein: CASRRWTGNTIYF
D gene: .; J gene: TRBJ2-3; V gene: TRBV18; CDR3 protein: CASSPRPVDTDTQYF
D gene: .; J gene: TRBJ2-7; V gene: TRBV3-1; CDR3 protein: CASSQVLYSSYEQYF
D gene: TRBD1; J gene: TRBJ2-7; V gene: TRBV12-3/TRBV12-4; CDR3 protein: CASRPGQSSYEQYF
D gene: TRBD1; J gene: TRBJ1-6; V gene: TRBV6-5; CDR3 protein: CASSSVRQGASPLHF
D gene: .; J gene: TRBJ2-2; V gene: TRBV29-1; CDR3 protein: CSGILPGGPAGELFF
D gene: .; J gene: TRBJ2-3; V gene: TRBV7-2; CDR3 protein: CASSLVTGTDTQYF
D gene: TRBD1; J gene: TRBJ2-7; V gene: TRBV25-1; CDR3 protein: CARVRQGPTYEQYF
D gene: TRBD1; J gene: TRBJ1-4; V gene: TRBV10-3; CDR3 protein: CAISESDRSNEKLFF
D gene: .; J gene: TRBJ1-2; V gene: TRBV27; CDR3 protein: CASSETGNYGYTF
D gene: .; J gene: TRBJ2-3; V gene: TRBV24-1; CDR3 protein: CATSDPRTDTQYF
D gene: .; J gene: TRBJ1-5; V gene: TRBV5-5; CDR3 protein: CASSWGGGNSNQPQHF
D gene: .; J gene: TRBJ1-2; V gene: TRBV15; CDR3 protein: CATSRDRIYGYTF
D gene: TRBD1; J gene: TRBJ1-1; V gene: TRBV29-1; CDR3 protein: CSVEEEAGTAAFF
D gene: TRBD1; J gene: TRBJ2-7; V gene: TRBV12-3/TRBV12-4; CDR3 protein: CASSYGTGGTYEQYF
D gene: TRBD1; J gene: TRBJ2-5; V gene: TRBV7-2; CDR3 protein: CASSLGGQVQETQYF
D gene: .; J gene: TRBJ1-5; V gene: TRBV5-6; CDR3 protein: CASSLVGSNQPQHF
D gene: .; J gene: TRBJ2-1; V gene: TRBV4-1; CDR3 protein: CASSLKRLYNEQFF
D gene: .; J gene: TRBJ2-5; V gene: TRBV10-3; CDR3 protein: CAISDREETQYF
D gene: TRBD1; J gene: TRBJ1-6; V gene: TRBV27; CDR3 protein: CASSSGQGAPQPLHF
D gene: .; J gene: TRBJ2-1; V gene: TRBV5-1; CDR3 protein: CASSLSHGQTLSYNEQFF
D gene: .; J gene: TRBJ2-7; V gene: TRBV27; CDR3 protein: CASGARDPYEQYF
D gene: .; J gene: TRBJ2-7; V gene: TRBV28; CDR3 protein: CASSLGDISYEQYF
D gene: TRBD1; J gene: TRBJ2-5; V gene: TRBV12-3/TRBV12-4; CDR3 protein: CASSAGQGAAGTQYF
D gene: TRBD2; J gene: TRBJ2-2; V gene: TRBV27; CDR3 protein: CASSLILAGGPPGELFF
D gene: TRBD1; J gene: TRBJ1-2; V gene: TRBV29-1; CDR3 protein: CSVAGKETGDGYGYTF
D gene: TRBD2; J gene: TRBJ2-1; V gene: TRBV4-1; CDR3 protein: CASAGGSSYNEQFF